These 4 T cell receptor beta chains were all obtained from the same sample, sequenced in a study of identical twins (dated by TCRdb to about 2016). The library relied on 5' RACE. Reads for this sample came from an Illumina HiSeq 2000. TCRdb took the public reads, trimmed them with fastp at Q25, ran MiXCR for clone calling and kept in-frame beta chains. Each CDR3 protein gets just one entry, which takes the most common genes and DNA from the rows behind it. Recorded for this sample are 200,000 or so distinct CDR3 sequences; 15% of them occurred a single time. In total, the top ten clones hold over 35% of the sample. The same data also contributed to another study, on T cells expressing NK-cell markers.

The specimen sequenced was CD8+ T cells sorted from blood. The receptors were sampled from a woman between 18 and 29 years old in good health.

The rearrangement links TRBV9 to TRBJ2-3; 11 bases are a match to TRBD2. Germline V gene data show CDR1 as SGDLS and CDR2 as YYNGEE. The CDR3 sequence is 17 residues long. V lost 4 bases to trimming and J lost 2 bases; unmatched junction nucleotides: 9. As DNA, the CDR3 is TGTGCCAGCAGCCTCCCGGGACTAGCGGCCTTCACAGATACGCAGTATTTT. Encoded protein: CASSLPGLAAFTDTQYF.

The rearrangement uses TRBV11-2 and TRBJ2-2; the D gene could be TRBD1 or TRBD2 (5 bases each). The V gene's germline CDR1 is SGHAT and CDR2 FQNNGV. The CDR3 runs to 14 residues. V lost 3 bases and J 5 bases, leaving 10 bases between the germline ends. The CDR3 reads CASSLVGETGELFF. CDR3 DNA: TGTGCCAGCAGCTTGGTGGGGGAAACCGGGGAGCTGTTTTTT.

The J gene is TRBJ2-5, the V gene TRBV15; possible D gene TRBD2, 6 bases. The CDR3 is 17 residues long. Deletions cut 2 bases from V and 2 bases from J, with 18 bases between. Germline V gives CDR1 LNHNV, CDR2 YYDKDF (reference sequence). This CDR3 reads CATSRPPVRGKQETQYF. The CDR3 coding sequence is TGTGCCACCAGCAGACCCCCTGTTCGGGGGAAACAAGAGACCCAGTACTTC.

The gene calls are TRBV29-1 and TRBJ2-7; D is possibly TRBD1 (6 bases). Between the trimmed V and J ends, which lost 6 bases and 1 base, there was a span of 13 bases. The CDR3 has 13 amino acids. CDR1 is SQVTM, CDR2 ANQGSEA, per germline. CDR3 sequence reads: CSVKQGKSYEQYF. DNA of the CDR3: TGCAGCGTCAAACAGGGAAAGTCCTACGAGCAGTACTTC.